This TCR beta chain was sequenced for a study of blood T cell repertoires in COVID-19. On the study more broadly: PBMCs, B-cell-depleted T cells, or T cells were the source of the cDNA or gDNA that made up the material.

The age range of participants was about 18 to 100 years, with residence in about 25 US areas. The recovered donors of Cohort 3 showed two negative PCRs, clearance, or symptom resolution. Per the original methods: Scientists estimated how many nucleated cells there were by amplifying reference gene primers. Assay used: immunoSEQ multiplex PCR; TCRdb lists only in-frame clones, some missing. The DNA was the basis for D and trimming; V, J and clone size are from that table. The data contain over 150,000 clones, over 75% of them singletons. V lost 0 bases, J lost 0 bases, and 10 bases lay in between. The germline gives CDR1 SGHRS, CDR2 YFSETQ. This CDR3 contains 16 residues.

This TCR derives from a woman between 50 and 59 years old who had recovered from COVID-19. The chain employs TRBV5-1 and TRBJ1-3; D is ambiguous. Sequences were obtained from PBMCs or T cells enriched from blood (not recorded which). The CDR3 sequence: CASSLVGGLSGNTIYF. In DNA, the CDR3 is TGCGCCAGCAGCTTGGTTGGAGGCCTCTCTGGAAACACCATATATTTT. Looking up the rest from reference TRBV5-1 and TRBJ1-3 gives the full variable domain: KAGVTQTPRYLIKTRGQQVTLSCSPISGHRSVSWYQQTPGQGLQFLFEYFSETQRNKGNFPGRFSGRQFSNSRSEMNVSTLELGDSALYLCASSLVGGLSGNTIYFGEGSWLTVV.